What follows describes a single T cell receptor beta chain. The entry originates in a study of cytomegalovirus exposure and HLA in healthy donors. The CDR3 is made up of 15 amino acids. CDR1 is MDHEN and CDR2 is SYDVKM in the germline V gene. Trimming cost V 5 bases and J 5 bases, with 19 bases left between them. Some clones are missing from TCRdb's copy, which holds only in-frame ones; the method was immunoSEQ multiplex PCR. The top ten clones hold 4.5% of a sample with roughly 68,000 clones, 96% of them seen once. This receptor was obtained from a woman aged 18-35 years in good health and CMV-seropositive. Sample: PBMCs. The chain employs TRBV28 and TRBJ2-7; perhaps TRBD1 as D (5 bases). This CDR3 is CASSPNTVRVDEQYF. As DNA, the CDR3 is TGTGCCAGCAGTCCCAATACGGTCAGGGTTGACGAGCAGTACTTC.